These 4 T cell receptor beta chains came from one sample sequenced in a study of cytomegalovirus exposure and HLA in healthy donors. With 60 Vbeta and 13 Jbeta primers, the PCR was carried out. Profiled with immunoSEQ multiplex PCR; TCRdb holds only in-frame clones, not every one. The sample has 130,000 to 150,000 clones; approximately 74% are singletons. The sample taken for sequencing was PBMCs. The receptor source for this set is a man aged 18-30 years in good health and CMV-seropositive.

The CDR3 loop reads CATSNRAGNTIYF. For the CDR3, the DNA is TGTGCCACCAGCAACAGGGCTGGAAACACCATATATTTT. The chain joins TRBV15 to TRBJ1-3; possible D gene TRBD1, 6 bases. CDR1 is LNHNV and CDR2 is YYDKDF in the germline V gene (reference sequence). This CDR3 comprises 13 residues. V lost 4 bases and J lost 2, with 6 bases in between.

The chain combines TRBV28 with TRBJ1-1, with TRBD1 matching over 9 bases. Trimming took 5 bases from V and 6 from J; bases not matched to a gene: 16. Germline V gene lookup returns CDR1 MDHEN and CDR2 SYDVKM. The CDR3 length is 17 residues. This CDR3 reads CASSKGQGPLLVSEAFF. The CDR3 region has the DNA TGTGCCAGCAGTAAGGGACAGGGACCTCTCTTGGTGTCTGAAGCTTTCTTT.

The chain joins TRBV7-9 to TRBJ2-3; D gene uncertain. Germline CDR1 is SEHNR and CDR2 is FQNEAQ (reference sequence). V was shortened by 5 bases and J by 0 bases, with 15 bases between the two germline ends. The CDR3 spans 16 residues. Here the CDR3 DNA reads TGTGCCAGCAGCCGTCCCTGGAGCCCTAGCACAGATACGCAGTATTTT. Protein product: CASSRPWSPSTDTQYF.

The CDR3 is CAISLAGSSYNEQFF. CDR3 sequence (DNA): TGTGCCATCAGCTTAGCGGGGAGCTCCTACAATGAGCAGTTCTTC. The genes are TRBV10-3 and TRBJ2-1; TRBD2 matches at 8 bases. This CDR3 region has 15 residues. V trimming: 6 bases; J trimming: 0 bases; junction bases outside the gene matches: 4. In germline, CDR1 is ENHRY, CDR2 SYGVKD.